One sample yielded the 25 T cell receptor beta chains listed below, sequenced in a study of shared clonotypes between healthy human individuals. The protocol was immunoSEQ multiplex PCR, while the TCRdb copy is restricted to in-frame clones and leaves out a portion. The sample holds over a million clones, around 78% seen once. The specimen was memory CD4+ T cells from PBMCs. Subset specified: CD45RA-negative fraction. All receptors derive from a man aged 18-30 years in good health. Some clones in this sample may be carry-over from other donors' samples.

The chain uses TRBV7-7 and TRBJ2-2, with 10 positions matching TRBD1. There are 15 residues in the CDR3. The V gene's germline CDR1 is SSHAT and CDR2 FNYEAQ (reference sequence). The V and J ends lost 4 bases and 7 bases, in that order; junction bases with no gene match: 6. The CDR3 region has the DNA TGTGCCAGCAGCTGGGGGGACAGGGGCGTCGGGGAGCTGTTTTTT. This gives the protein CASSWGDRGVGELFF.

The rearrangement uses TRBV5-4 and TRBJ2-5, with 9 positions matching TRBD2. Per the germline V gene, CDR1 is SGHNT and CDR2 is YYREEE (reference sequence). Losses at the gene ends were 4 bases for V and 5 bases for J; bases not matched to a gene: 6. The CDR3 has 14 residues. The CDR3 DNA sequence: TGTGCCAGCAGCGCTAGCGGGGTACTCGAGACCCAGTACTTC. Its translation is CASSASGVLETQYF. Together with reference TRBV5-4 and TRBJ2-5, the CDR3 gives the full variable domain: ETGVTQSPTHLIKTRGQQVTLRCSSQSGHNTVSWYQQALGQGPQFIFQYYREEENGRGNFPPRFSGLQFPNYSSELNVNALELDDSALYLCASSASGVLETQYFGPGTRLLVL.

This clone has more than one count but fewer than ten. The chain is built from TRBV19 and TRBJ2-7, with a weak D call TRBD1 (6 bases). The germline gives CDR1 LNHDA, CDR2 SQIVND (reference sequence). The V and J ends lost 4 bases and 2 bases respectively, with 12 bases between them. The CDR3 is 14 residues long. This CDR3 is CASSTRDTTYEQYF. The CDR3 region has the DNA TGTGCCAGTAGTACCCGGGACACAACCTACGAGCAGTACTTC.

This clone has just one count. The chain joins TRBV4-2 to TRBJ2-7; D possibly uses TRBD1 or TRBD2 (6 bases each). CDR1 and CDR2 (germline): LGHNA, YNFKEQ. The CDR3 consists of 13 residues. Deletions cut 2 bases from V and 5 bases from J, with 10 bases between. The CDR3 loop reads CASSQTRGDEQYF. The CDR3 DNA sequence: TGTGCCAGCAGCCAAACGAGGGGGGACGAGCAGTACTTC.

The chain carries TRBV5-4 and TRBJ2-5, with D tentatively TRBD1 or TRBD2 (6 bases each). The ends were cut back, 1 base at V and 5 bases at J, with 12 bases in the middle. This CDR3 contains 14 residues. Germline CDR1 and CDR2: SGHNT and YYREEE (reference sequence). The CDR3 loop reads CASSLFGGAETQYF. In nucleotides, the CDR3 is TGTGCCAGCAGCTTGTTCGGGGGCGCGGAGACCCAGTACTTC.

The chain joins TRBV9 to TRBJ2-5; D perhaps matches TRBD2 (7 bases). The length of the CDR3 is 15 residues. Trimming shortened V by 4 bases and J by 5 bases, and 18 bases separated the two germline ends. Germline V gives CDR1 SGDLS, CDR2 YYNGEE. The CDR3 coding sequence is TGTGCCAGCAGCCGGGGGGCGGGAGAGTGGGAGACCCAGTACTTC. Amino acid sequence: CASSRGAGEWETQYF.

In DNA, the CDR3 is TGTGCCAGCAGCCCACCCTCTCAGCAAGAGACCCAGTACTTC. The encoded protein is CASSPPSQQETQYF. This chain joins TRBV7-2 and TRBJ2-5; D call uncertain. Germline CDR1 and CDR2: SGHTA and FQGNSA. The CDR3 runs to 14 residues. V shed 5 bases and J shed 2 bases, with 12 bases lying between them.

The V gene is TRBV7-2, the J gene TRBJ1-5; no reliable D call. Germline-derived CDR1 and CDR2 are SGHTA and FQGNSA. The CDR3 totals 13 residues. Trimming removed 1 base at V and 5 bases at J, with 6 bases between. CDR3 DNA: TGTGCCAGCAGCTTAGAACGATATCAGCCCCAGCATTTT. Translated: CASSLERYQPQHF.

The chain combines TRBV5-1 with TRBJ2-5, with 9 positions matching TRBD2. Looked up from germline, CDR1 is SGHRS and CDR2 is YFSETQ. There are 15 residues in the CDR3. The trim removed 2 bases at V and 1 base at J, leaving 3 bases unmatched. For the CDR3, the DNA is TGCGCCAGCAGCTTCACTAGCGGGTCCCAAGAGACCCAGTACTTC. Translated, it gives CASSFTSGSQETQYF.

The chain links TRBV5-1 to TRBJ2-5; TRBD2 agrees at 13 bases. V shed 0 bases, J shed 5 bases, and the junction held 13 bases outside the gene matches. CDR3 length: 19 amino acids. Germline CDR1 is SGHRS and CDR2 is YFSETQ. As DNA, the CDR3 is TGCGCCAGCAGCTTGGGACTAGCGGGAGGACGAGGCTTAGGGGAGACCCAGTACTTC. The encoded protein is CASSLGLAGGRGLGETQYF.

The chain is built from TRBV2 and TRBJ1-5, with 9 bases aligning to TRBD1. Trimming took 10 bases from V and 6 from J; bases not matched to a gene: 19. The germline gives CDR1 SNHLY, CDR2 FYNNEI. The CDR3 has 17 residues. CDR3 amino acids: CATSYRRDRGRGQPQHF. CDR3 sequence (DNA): TGTGCCACAAGTTATAGACGAGACAGGGGGAGGGGTCAGCCCCAGCATTTT.

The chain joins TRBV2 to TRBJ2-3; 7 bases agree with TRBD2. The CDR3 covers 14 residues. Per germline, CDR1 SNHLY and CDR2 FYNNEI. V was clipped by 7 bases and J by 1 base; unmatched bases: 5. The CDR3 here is CASKERGGTDTQYF. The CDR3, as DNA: TGTGCCAGCAAAGAACGGGGGGGCACAGATACGCAGTATTTT.

The DNA for the CDR3 is TGTGCCAGCGCCCGACGGGACGAGCAGTACTTC. It encodes CASARRDEQYF. The gene calls are TRBV6-6 and TRBJ2-7; D is undetermined. From germline, CDR1 is MNHNY and CDR2 SVGAGI (reference sequence). The length of the CDR3 is 11 residues. Trimming removed 8 bases from V and 5 bases from J, with 10 bases in between.

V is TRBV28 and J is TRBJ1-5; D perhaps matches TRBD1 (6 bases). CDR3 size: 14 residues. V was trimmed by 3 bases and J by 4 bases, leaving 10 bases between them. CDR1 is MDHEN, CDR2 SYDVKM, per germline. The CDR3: CASSLGGKNQPQHF. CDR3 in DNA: TGTGCCAGCAGTTTGGGGGGCAAGAATCAGCCCCAGCATTTT.

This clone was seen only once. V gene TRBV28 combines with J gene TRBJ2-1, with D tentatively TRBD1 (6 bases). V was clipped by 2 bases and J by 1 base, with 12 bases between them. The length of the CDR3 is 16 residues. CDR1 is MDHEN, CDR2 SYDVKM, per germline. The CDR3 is CASSLPLTGSYNEQFF. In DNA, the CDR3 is TGTGCCAGCAGTTTACCCCTAACAGGGTCCTACAATGAGCAGTTCTTC.

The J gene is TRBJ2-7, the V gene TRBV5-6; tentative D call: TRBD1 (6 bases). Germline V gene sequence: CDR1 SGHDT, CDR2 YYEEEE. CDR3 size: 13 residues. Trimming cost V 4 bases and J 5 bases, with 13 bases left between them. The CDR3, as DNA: TGTGCCAGCAGCCATTATCAGGGGCACGAGCAGTACTTC. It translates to CASSHYQGHEQYF.

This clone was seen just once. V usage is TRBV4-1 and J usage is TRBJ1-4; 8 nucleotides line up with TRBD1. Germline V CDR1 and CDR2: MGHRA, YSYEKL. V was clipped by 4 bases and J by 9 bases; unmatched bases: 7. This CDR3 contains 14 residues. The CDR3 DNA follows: TGCGCCAGCAGCCCAGGACAGGGCAACCAAAAACTGTTTTTT. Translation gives CASSPGQGNQKLFF.

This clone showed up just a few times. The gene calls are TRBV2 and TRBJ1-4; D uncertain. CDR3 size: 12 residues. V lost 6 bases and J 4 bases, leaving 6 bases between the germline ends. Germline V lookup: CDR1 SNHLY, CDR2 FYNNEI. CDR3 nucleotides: TGTGCCAGCAGACAGAGTAATGAAAAACTGTTTTTT. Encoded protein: CASRQSNEKLFF.

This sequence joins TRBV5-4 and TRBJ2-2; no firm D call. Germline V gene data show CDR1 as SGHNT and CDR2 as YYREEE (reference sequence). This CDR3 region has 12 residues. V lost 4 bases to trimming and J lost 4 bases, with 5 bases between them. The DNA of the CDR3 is TGTGCCAGCAGCCGATCCACCGGGGAGCTGTTTTTT. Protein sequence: CASSRSTGELFF. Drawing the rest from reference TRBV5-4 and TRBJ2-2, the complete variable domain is ETGVTQSPTHLIKTRGQQVTLRCSSQSGHNTVSWYQQALGQGPQFIFQYYREEENGRGNFPPRFSGLQFPNYSSELNVNALELDDSALYLCASSRSTGELFFGEGSRLTVL.

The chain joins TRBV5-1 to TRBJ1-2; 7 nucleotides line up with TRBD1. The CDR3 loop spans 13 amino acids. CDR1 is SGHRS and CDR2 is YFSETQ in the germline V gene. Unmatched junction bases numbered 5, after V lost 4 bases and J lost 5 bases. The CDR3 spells CASSADRLYGYTF. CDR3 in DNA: TGCGCCAGCAGCGCGGACAGGTTGTATGGCTACACCTTC.

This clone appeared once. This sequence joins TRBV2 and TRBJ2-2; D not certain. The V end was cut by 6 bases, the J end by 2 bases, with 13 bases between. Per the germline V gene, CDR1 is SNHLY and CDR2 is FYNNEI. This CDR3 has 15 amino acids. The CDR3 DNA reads TGTGCCAGCAGGATGCCGGGCCAAAACACCGGGGAGCTGTTTTTT. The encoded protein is CASRMPGQNTGELFF.

Here the CDR3 reads CASSASGDLGEQYF. CDR3 DNA: TGTGCCAGCAGCGCTTCAGGGGATTTGGGCGAGCAGTACTTC. The chain links TRBV9 to TRBJ2-7; tentatively, D is TRBD1 (6 bases). Germline CDR1 and CDR2: SGDLS and YYNGEE. Trimming pared 3 bases from V and 6 bases from J, leaving 16 bases between. There are 14 residues in the CDR3.

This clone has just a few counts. The CDR3 nucleotides are TGTGCCAGCAGTGCTCCGTTTACAGATACGCAGTATTTT. It codes for CASSAPFTDTQYF. The chain carries TRBV2 and TRBJ2-3, with D uncertain. The CDR3 is 13 amino acids. Per the germline V gene, CDR1 is SNHLY and CDR2 is FYNNEI. V was cut by 4 bases and J by 3 bases, with 8 bases left in between.

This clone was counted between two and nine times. The CDR3 nucleotides are TGTGCCAGCAGCTCACCTGACAGGTCAAGCTCCTACGAGCAGTACTTC. Its translation is CASSSPDRSSSYEQYF. The chain is built from TRBV7-8 and TRBJ2-7; D may be TRBD1 (6 bases). CDR3 length: 16 amino acids. Looked up from germline, CDR1 is SGHVS and CDR2 is FQNEAQ. V was shortened by 4 bases and J by 0 bases, with 16 bases between the two germline ends.

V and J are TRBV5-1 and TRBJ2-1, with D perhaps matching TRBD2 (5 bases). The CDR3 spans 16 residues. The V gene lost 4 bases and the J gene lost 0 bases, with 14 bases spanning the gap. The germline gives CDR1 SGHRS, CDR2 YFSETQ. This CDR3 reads CASSATGDSSYNEQFF. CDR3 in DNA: TGCGCCAGCAGCGCGACCGGGGATAGCTCCTACAATGAGCAGTTCTTC.